This TCR beta chain is drawn from a study of blood T cell repertoires in COVID-19. TCRdb's copy holds only in-frame clones and misses some; the assay was immunoSEQ multiplex PCR. The data contain roughly 86,000 clones, around four fifths of them singletons. The junction had 9 bases not matched to a gene; V was cut back by 1 base and J by 2 bases. This CDR3 comprises 17 residues. CDR1 SEHNR and CDR2 FQNEAQ come from the germline V gene (reference sequence). This chain uses TRBV7-9 with TRBJ2-3, with 7 nucleotides matching TRBD2. The material sequenced was peripheral blood. The clonotype originates from a man between 45 and 60 years old with acute or convalescent COVID-19. The CDR3, as DNA: TGTGCCAGCAGCTTAGTTGCTGCGGGAGTCCCCACAGATACGCAGTATTTT. Its translation: CASSLVAAGVPTDTQYF.